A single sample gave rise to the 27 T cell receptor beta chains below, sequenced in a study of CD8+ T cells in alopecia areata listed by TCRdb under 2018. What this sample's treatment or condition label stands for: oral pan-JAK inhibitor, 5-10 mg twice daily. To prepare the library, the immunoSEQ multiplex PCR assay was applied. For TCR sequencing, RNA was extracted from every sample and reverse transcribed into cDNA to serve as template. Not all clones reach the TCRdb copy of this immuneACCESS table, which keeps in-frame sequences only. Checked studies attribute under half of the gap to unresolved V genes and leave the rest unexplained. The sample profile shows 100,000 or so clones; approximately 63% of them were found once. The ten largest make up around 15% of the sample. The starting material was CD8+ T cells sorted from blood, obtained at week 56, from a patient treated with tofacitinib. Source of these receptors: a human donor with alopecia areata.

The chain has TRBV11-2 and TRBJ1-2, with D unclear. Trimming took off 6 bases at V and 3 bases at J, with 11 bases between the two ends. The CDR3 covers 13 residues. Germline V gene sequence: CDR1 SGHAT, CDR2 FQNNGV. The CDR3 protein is CASRAWGDYGYTF. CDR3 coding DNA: TGTGCCAGCAGAGCCTGGGGAGACTATGGCTACACCTTC.

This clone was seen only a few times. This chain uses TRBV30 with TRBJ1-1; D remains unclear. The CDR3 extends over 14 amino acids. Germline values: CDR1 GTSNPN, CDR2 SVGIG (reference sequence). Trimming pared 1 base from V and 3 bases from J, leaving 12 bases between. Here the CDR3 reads CAWSAGYGDTEAFF. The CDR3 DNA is TGTGCCTGGAGTGCCGGGTATGGTGACACTGAAGCTTTCTTT.

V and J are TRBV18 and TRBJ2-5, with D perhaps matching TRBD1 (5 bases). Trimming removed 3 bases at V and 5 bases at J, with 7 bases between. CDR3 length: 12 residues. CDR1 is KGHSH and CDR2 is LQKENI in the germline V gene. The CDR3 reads CASSPAGETQYF. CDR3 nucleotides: TGTGCCAGCTCACCGGCAGGGGAGACCCAGTACTTC.

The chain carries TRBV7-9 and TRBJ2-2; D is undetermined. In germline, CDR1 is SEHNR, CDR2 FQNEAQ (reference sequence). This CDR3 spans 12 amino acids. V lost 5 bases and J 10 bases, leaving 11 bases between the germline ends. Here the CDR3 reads CASSTQGQELFF. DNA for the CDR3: TGTGCCAGCAGCACCCAAGGGCAGGAGCTGTTTTTT.

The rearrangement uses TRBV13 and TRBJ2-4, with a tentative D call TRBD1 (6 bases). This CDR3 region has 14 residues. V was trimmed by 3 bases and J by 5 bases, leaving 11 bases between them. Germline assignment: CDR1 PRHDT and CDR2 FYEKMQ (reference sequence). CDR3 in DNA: TGTGCCAGCAGCTTCACAGGGTCCCAAAACATTCAGTACTTC. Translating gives CASSFTGSQNIQYF.

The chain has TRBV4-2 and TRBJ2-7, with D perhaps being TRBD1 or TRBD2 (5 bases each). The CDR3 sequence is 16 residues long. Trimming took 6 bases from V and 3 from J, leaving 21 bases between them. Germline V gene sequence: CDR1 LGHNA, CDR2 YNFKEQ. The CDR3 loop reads CASSLGHRDPLYEQYF. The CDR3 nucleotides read TGTGCCAGCAGTTTAGGACACCGGGACCCCCTCTACGAGCAGTACTTC.

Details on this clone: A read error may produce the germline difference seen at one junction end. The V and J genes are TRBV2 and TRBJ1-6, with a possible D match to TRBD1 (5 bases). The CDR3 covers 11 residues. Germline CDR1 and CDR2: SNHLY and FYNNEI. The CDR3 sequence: CASGEGSPLHF. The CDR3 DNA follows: TGTGCCAGCGGTGAGGGGTCACCCCTCCACTTT. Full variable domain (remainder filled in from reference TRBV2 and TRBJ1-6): EPEVTQTPSHQVTQMGQEVILRCVPISNHLYFYWYRQILGQKVEFLVSFYNNEISEKSEIFDDQFSVERPDGSNFTLKIRSTKLEDSAMYFCASGEGSPLHFGNGTRLTVT.

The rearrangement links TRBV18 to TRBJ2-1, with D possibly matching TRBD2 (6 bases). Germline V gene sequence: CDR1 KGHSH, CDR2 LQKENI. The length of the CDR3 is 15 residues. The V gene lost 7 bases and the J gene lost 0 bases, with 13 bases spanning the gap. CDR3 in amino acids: CASFSGTGSYNEQFF. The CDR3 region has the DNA TGTGCCAGCTTCTCCGGGACTGGCTCCTACAATGAGCAGTTCTTC.

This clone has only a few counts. The chain's CDR3 is CASSFQGGPEAFF. The CDR3 DNA reads as TGTGCCAGCAGCTTCCAGGGGGGGCCTGAAGCTTTCTTT. V usage is TRBV5-6 and J usage is TRBJ1-1, with TRBD1 identical over 7 bases. CDR1 SGHDT and CDR2 YYEEEE come from the germline V gene. This CDR3 comprises 13 residues. The V and J ends lost 2 bases and 6 bases, in that order; junction bases with no gene match: 4. Full variable domain (outside the CDR3, taken from reference TRBV5-6 and TRBJ1-1): DAGVTQSPTHLIKTRGQQVTLRCSPKSGHDTVSWYQQALGQGPQFIFQYYEEEERQRGNFPDRFSGHQFPNYSSELNVNALLLGDSALYLCASSFQGGPEAFFGQGTRLTVV.

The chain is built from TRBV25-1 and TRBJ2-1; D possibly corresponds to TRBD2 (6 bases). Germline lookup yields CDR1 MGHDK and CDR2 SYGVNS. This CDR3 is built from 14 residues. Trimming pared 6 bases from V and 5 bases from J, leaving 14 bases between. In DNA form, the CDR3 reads TGTGCCAGCAGGCCAGGCGGGGCGCACAATGAGCAGTTCTTC. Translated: CASRPGGAHNEQFF.

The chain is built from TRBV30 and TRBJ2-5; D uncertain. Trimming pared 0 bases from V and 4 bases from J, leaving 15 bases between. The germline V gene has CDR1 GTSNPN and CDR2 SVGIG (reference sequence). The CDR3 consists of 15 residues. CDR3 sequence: CAWSVVRPDSETQYF. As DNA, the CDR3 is TGTGCCTGGAGTGTCGTCAGACCTGATTCAGAGACCCAGTACTTC.

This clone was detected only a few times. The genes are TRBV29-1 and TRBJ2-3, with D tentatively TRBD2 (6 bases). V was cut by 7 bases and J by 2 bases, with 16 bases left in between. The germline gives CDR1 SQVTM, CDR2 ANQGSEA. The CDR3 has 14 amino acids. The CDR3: CSAGRLGYTDTQYF. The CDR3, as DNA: TGCAGCGCCGGGAGACTAGGCTACACAGATACGCAGTATTTT.

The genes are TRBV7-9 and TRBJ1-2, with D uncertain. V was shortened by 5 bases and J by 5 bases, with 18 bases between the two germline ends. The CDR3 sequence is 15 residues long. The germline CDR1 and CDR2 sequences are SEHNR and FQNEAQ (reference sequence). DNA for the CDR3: TGTGCCAGCAGCCTCCCGGCGGGGATGCGGTATGGCTACACCTTC. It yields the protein CASSLPAGMRYGYTF.

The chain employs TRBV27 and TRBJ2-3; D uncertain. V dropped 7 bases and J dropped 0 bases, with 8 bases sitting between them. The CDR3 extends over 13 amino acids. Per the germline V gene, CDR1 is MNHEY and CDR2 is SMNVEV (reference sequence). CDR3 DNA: TGTGCCAGCACGGGTACTAGCACAGATACGCAGTATTTT. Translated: CASTGTSTDTQYF.

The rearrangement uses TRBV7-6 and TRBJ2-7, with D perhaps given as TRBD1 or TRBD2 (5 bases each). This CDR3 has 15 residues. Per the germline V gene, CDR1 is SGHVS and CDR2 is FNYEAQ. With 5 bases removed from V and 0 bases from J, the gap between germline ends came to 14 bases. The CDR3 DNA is TGTGCCAGCAGCGGGACGTCGGGTAGCTCCTACGAGCAGTACTTC. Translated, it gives CASSGTSGSSYEQYF.

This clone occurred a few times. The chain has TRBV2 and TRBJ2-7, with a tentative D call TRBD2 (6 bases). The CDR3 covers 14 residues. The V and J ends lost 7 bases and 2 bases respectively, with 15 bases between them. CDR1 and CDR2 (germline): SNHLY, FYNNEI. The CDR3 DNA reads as TGTGCCAGCAAAGACAGCGGGCGGACCTACGAGCAGTACTTC. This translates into CASKDSGRTYEQYF.

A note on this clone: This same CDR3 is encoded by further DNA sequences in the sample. DNA for the CDR3: TGTGCCAGCAGTTTATCTCAGGGGACCACTGAAGCTTTCTTT. As protein: CASSLSQGTTEAFF. This chain connects TRBV27 to TRBJ1-1, with a possible D match to TRBD1 (6 bases). The CDR3 totals 14 residues. CDR1 is MNHEY, CDR2 SMNVEV, per germline (reference sequence). V lost 0 bases, J lost 4 bases, and 9 bases lay in between.

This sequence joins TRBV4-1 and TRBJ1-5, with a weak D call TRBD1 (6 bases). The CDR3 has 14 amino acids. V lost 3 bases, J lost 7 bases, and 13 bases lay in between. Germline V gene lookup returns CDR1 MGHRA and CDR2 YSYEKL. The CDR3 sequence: CASSHRGRRQPQHF. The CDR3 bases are TGCGCCAGCAGCCACCGGGGGCGACGCCAGCCCCAGCATTTT.

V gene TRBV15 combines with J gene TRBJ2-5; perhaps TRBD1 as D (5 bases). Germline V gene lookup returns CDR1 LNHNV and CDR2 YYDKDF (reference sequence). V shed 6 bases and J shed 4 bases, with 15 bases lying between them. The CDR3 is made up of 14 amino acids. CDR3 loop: CATRTTAVRETQYF. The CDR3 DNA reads TGTGCCACCAGGACGACAGCCGTCCGAGAGACCCAGTACTTC.

CDR3 in amino acids: CASSVGPSVEQYF. The CDR3 DNA reads TGTGCCAGCAGCGTAGGGCCTAGCGTCGAGCAGTACTTC. The V gene is TRBV9, the J gene TRBJ2-7; perhaps TRBD2 as D (6 bases). V dropped 0 bases and J dropped 6 bases, with 10 bases sitting between them. This CDR3 contains 13 residues. The germline V gene encodes CDR1 SGDLS and CDR2 YYNGEE. Drawing the rest from reference TRBV9 and TRBJ2-7, the complete variable domain is DSGVTQTPKHLITATGQRVTLRCSPRSGDLSVYWYQQSLDQGLQFLIQYYNGEERAKGNILERFSAQQFPDLHSELNLSSLELGDSALYFCASSVGPSVEQYFGPGTRLTVT.

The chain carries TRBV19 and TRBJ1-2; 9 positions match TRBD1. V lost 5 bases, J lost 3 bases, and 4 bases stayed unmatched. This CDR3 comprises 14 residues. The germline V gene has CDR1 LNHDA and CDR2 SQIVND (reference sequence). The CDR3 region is CASSVWTGDYGYTF. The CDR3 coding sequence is TGTGCCAGTAGTGTTTGGACAGGGGACTATGGCTACACCTTC.

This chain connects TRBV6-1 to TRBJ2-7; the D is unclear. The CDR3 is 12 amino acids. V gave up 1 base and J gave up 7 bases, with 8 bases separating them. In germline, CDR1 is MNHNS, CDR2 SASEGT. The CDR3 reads CASSEGDWEQYF. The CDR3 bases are TGTGCCAGCAGTGAAGGGGATTGGGAGCAGTACTTC.

The chain's CDR3 is CASRFGDTQYF. The CDR3 DNA reads as TGTGCCAGCAGGTTCGGAGATACGCAGTATTTT. The J gene is TRBJ2-3, the V gene TRBV2, with unresolved D. The CDR3 length is 11 residues. Deletions cut 6 bases from V and 5 bases from J, with 6 bases between. Germline CDR1 is SNHLY and CDR2 is FYNNEI.

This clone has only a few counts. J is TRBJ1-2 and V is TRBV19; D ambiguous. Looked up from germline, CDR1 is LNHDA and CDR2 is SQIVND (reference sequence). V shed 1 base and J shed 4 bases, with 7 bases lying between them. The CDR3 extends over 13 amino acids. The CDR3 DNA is TGTGCCAGTAGTATAGCAGCGTTCTATGGCTACACCTTC. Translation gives CASSIAAFYGYTF. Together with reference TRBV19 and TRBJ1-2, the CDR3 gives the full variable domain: DGGITQSPKYLFRKEGQNVTLSCEQNLNHDAMYWYRQDPGQGLRLIYYSQIVNDFQKGDIAEGYSVSREKKESFPLTVTSAQKNPTAFYLCASSIAAFYGYTFGSGTRLTVV.

The CDR3: CASSSPQGETQYF. CDR3 nucleotides: TGCGCCAGCAGCTCGCCACAGGGGGAGACCCAGTACTTC. The chain couples TRBV5-1 to TRBJ2-5; TRBD1 matches 7 bases. V lost 3 bases to trimming and J lost 5 bases; unmatched junction nucleotides: 4. Germline-derived CDR1 and CDR2 are SGHRS and YFSETQ. The CDR3 consists of 13 residues.

The chain's CDR3 is CASSQDGTYNEQFF. CDR3 nucleotide sequence: TGCGCCAGCAGCCAAGATGGCACCTACAATGAGCAGTTCTTC. The chain uses TRBV4-1 and TRBJ2-1; unclear D gene. V lost 0 bases, J lost 2 bases, and 5 bases lay in between. From germline, CDR1 is MGHRA and CDR2 YSYEKL. The CDR3 has 14 amino acids.

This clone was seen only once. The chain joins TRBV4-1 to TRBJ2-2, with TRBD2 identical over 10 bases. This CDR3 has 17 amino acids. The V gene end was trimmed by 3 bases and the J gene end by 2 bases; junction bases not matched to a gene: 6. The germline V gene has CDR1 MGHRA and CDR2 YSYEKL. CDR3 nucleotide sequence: TGCGCCAGCAGCCAGGATTGGACTAGCGGAAACACCGGGGAGCTGTTTTTT. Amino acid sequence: CASSQDWTSGNTGELFF.